A selection of T cell receptor beta chains follows, all from one sample in a study of shared clonotypes between healthy human individuals. Sequenced by immunoSEQ multiplex PCR; TCRdb stores in-frame clones only, minus some. The sample contains roughly 500,000 clones, approximately 78% of which appear only once. Input material: PBMCs. These receptors were taken from a woman between 35 and 50 years old in good health. Some clones in this sample may be carry-over from other donors' samples. Each CDR3 is given with its conserved first and last residue. Fields, in order: J gene, D gene, clone size, V gene, CDR3 protein, CDR3 DNA. A D gene is named only where the DNA matches it firmly. Some rows have no size entry. The others give once, few or many, or a class for an expanded clone.

TRBJ2-7 | TRBD1 | - | TRBV28 | CASRQQGARYEQYF | TGTGCCAGCAGGCAACAGGGGGCGCGGTACGAGCAGTACTTC
TRBJ2-1 | - | - | TRBV5-1 | CASSRPGAGADEQFF | TGCGCCAGCAGCCGCCCGGGGGCCGGGGCGGATGAGCAGTTCTTC
TRBJ2-7 | - | - | TRBV6-5 | CASSYSRDGSYEQYF | TGTGCCAGCAGTTACTCCCGGGACGGGAGCTACGAGCAGTACTTC
TRBJ1-1 | - | - | TRBV29-1 | CSVIDTEAFF | TGCAGCGTTATTGACACTGAAGCTTTCTTT
TRBJ1-4 | - | - | TRBV28 | CASSLTGVGEKLFF | TGTGCCAGCAGTTTAACGGGGGTCGGTGAAAAACTGTTTTTT
TRBJ2-7 | - | - | TRBV6-6 | CASSYSLGARYEQYF | TGTGCCAGCAGCTACTCCTTAGGCGCGCGATACGAGCAGTACTTC
TRBJ2-2 | - | once | TRBV7-2 | CASSARVTGELFF | TGTGCCAGCAGCGCCAGGGTCACCGGGGAGCTGTTTTTT
TRBJ1-4 | - | - | TRBV27 | CASARAVNEKLFF | TGTGCCAGCGCGAGGGCAGTTAATGAAAAACTGTTTTTT
TRBJ2-2 | - | - | TRBV14 | CASRRTLNTGELFF | TGTGCCAGCAGGAGGACTTTGAACACCGGGGAGCTGTTTTTT
TRBJ2-5 | TRBD2 | - | TRBV7-8 | CASSPRGAGGPGETQYF | TGTGCCAGCAGCCCCAGGGGAGCGGGAGGGCCGGGGGAGACCCAGTACTTC
TRBJ2-5 | - | few | TRBV2 | CASSDRRGGETQYF | TGTGCCAGCAGTGATCGCAGGGGAGGAGAGACCCAGTACTTC